A selection of T cell receptor beta chains follows, all from one sample in a study of PD-1 blockade in classical Hodgkin lymphoma. Repertoires were generated with immunoSEQ multiplex PCR, while TCRdb's copy carries only in-frame clones and drops some. Among about 35,000 clones listed, around 90% were seen once. The input for sequencing was CD4+ T cells from blood, taken at baseline. These receptors all stem from a human donor with classical Hodgkin lymphoma. The CDR3 runs from the conserved cysteine through the conserved F or W. Each record gives: D gene, V gene, J gene, clone size, CDR3 protein, CDR3 DNA. A D gene is named only where the DNA matches it firmly. Size is stated for part of the rows, as once, few or many counts, or as a class when the clone is expanded.

>.|TRBV27|TRBJ2-7|.
CASSLSGGEVYEQYF
TGTGCCAGCAGTTTATCCGGCGGGGAGGTTTACGAGCAGTACTTC
>TRBD1|TRBV7-9|TRBJ1-5|.
CASSRTGEGQPQHF
TGTGCCAGCAGCCGGACAGGGGAGGGTCAGCCCCAGCATTTT
>.|TRBV9|TRBJ1-1|once
CASSVVGDTEAFF
TGTGCCAGCAGCGTAGTAGGGGACACTGAAGCTTTCTTT
>TRBD1|TRBV19|TRBJ1-1|few
CASIAPGQSYTEAFF
TGTGCCAGTATTGCTCCGGGACAGAGTTACACTGAAGCTTTCTTT
>.|TRBV7-9|TRBJ1-4|.
CASSLIRNEKLFF
TGTGCCAGCAGCTTAATTCGTAATGAAAAACTGTTTTTT
>TRBD1|TRBV14|TRBJ2-4|.
CASSPSGDRGRAKNIQYF
TGTGCCAGCAGCCCCTCTGGGGACAGGGGAAGAGCCAAAAACATTCAGTACTTC
>.|TRBV11-2|TRBJ1-2|.
CASSLDTSNYGYTF
TGTGCCAGCAGTCTGGACACTTCTAACTATGGCTACACCTTC
>TRBD1|TRBV5-1|TRBJ1-2|.
CASSAGTGADGYTF
TGCGCCAGCAGCGCGGGGACAGGGGCTGATGGCTACACCTTC
>.|TRBV4-1|TRBJ2-1|.
CASSQVLVEKQFF
TGCGCCAGCAGCCAAGTACTGGTCGAGAAGCAGTTCTTC
>.|TRBV18|TRBJ1-2|.
CASSPTGGGTLNYGYTF
TGTGCCAGCTCACCAACTGGAGGAGGAACTCTAAACTATGGCTACACCTTC
>.|TRBV19|TRBJ2-2|.
CASSTTRTGELFF
TGTGCCAGTAGTACCACACGGACCGGGGAGCTGTTTTTT
>.|TRBV5-6|TRBJ1-1|few
CASSLAAGEAFF
TGTGCCAGCAGCTTGGCGGCAGGTGAAGCTTTCTTT
>.|TRBV5-6|TRBJ2-3|.
CASSFGDTQYF
TGTGCCAGCAGCTTTGGGGATACGCAGTATTTT
>.|TRBV6-6|TRBJ1-2|.
CASSYGATNYGYTF
TGTGCCAGCAGTTACGGGGCCACCAACTATGGCTACACCTTC
>.|TRBV30|TRBJ1-1|few
CAWSPGGTEAFF
TGTGCCTGGAGCCCGGGAGGGACTGAAGCTTTCTTT
>.|TRBV28|TRBJ2-3|.
CASSRQRFTDTQYF
TGTGCCAGCAGCCGGCAGCGCTTCACAGATACGCAGTATTTT
>.|TRBV28|TRBJ1-4|once
CASSLSWTNEKLFF
TGTGCCAGCAGTTTATCGTGGACTAATGAAAAACTGTTTTTT
>.|TRBV2|TRBJ2-2|few
CASSEVGPELGGELFF
TGTGCCAGCAGTGAGGTCGGGCCAGAACTGGGCGGGGAGCTGTTTTTT
>TRBD2|TRBV27|TRBJ2-5|.
CASSSPQRGAKTQYF
TGTGCCAGCAGCTCCCCCCAGCGGGGGGCGAAGACCCAGTACTTC
>.|TRBV7-9|TRBJ1-4|.
CASSRSRENEKLFF
TGTGCCAGCAGCAGGTCCAGGGAGAACGAAAAACTGTTTTTT
>.|TRBV28|TRBJ1-2|.
CASSLWPGLRNYGYTF
TGTGCCAGCAGTTTATGGCCGGGACTTCGAAACTATGGCTACACCTTC
>.|TRBV27|TRBJ2-7|.
CATRTLFYEQYF
TGTGCCACCCGGACACTTTTCTACGAGCAGTACTTC
>TRBD1|TRBV4-1|TRBJ2-7|.
CASSQDQFGTGSYEQYF
TGCGCCAGCAGCCAAGATCAGTTCGGGACAGGGAGCTACGAGCAGTACTTC
>.|TRBV6-1|TRBJ1-1|.
CASAPLGEAFF
TGTGCCAGCGCCCCTCTAGGTGAAGCTTTCTTT
>TRBD2|TRBV7-9|TRBJ2-3|.
CASSRGLAPDTQYF
TGTGCCAGCAGCCGGGGACTAGCGCCAGATACGCAGTATTTT
>TRBD1|TRBV5-6|TRBJ2-7|.
CASIEQGAGYEQYF
TGTGCCAGCATCGAACAGGGGGCGGGGTACGAGCAGTACTTC
>.|TRBV2|TRBJ2-7|.
CASRTNTYEQYF
TGTGCCAGCCGAACAAATACCTACGAGCAGTACTTC
>.|TRBV6-5|TRBJ1-4|.
CASSYSQGGEKLFF
TGTGCCAGCAGTTACTCACAGGGAGGTGAAAAACTGTTTTTT
>.|TRBV29-1|TRBJ1-3|.
CSVASGENTIYF
TGCAGCGTTGCTAGCGGAGAAAACACCATATATTTT
>TRBD2|TRBV5-6|TRBJ2-5|.
CASSTGLLGETQYF
TGTGCCAGCAGCACGGGACTACTCGGAGAGACCCAGTACTTC
>TRBD2|TRBV6-5|TRBJ2-1|.
CASSSIRTSGSNEQFF
TGTGCCAGCAGTTCGATAAGGACTAGCGGCTCGAATGAGCAGTTCTTC
>.|TRBV28|TRBJ2-5|.
CASRKGGQQETQYF
TGTGCCAGTAGAAAGGGGGGACAGCAAGAGACCCAGTACTTC
>.|TRBV5-1|TRBJ2-5|once
CASSLLGKETQYF
TGCGCCAGCAGCTTGTTAGGAAAAGAGACCCAGTACTTC
>.|TRBV6-1|TRBJ1-3|.
CASSFPGNTIYF
TGTGCCAGCAGCTTCCCTGGAAACACCATATATTTT
>.|TRBV2|TRBJ2-7|.
CAIKAPPKGYEQYF
TGTGCCATCAAGGCCCCTCCTAAGGGTTACGAGCAGTACTTC
>TRBD1|TRBV6-1|TRBJ1-5|.
CASSERGLQPQHF
TGTGCCAGCAGTGAAAGGGGGCTTCAGCCCCAGCATTTT
>TRBD2|TRBV5-1|TRBJ2-1|.
CASSSLAGDEQFF
TGCGCCAGCAGCTCCCTAGCGGGAGATGAGCAGTTCTTC
>.|TRBV21-1|TRBJ2-7|.
CASSPEWGSSYEQYF
TGTGCCAGCAGCCCCGAGTGGGGGTCCTCCTACGAGCAGTACTTC
>.|TRBV4-1|TRBJ2-3|.
CASSQDSLAGSTDTQYF
TGCGCCAGCAGCCAAGATTCGCTAGCCGGGAGCACAGATACGCAGTATTTT
>.|TRBV5-1|TRBJ1-3|few
CASSTGTTGNTIYF
TGCGCCAGCAGCACAGGGACCACTGGAAACACCATATATTTT
>TRBD2|TRBV19|TRBJ2-1|.
CASRLAGGAYNEQFF
TGTGCCAGCAGACTAGCGGGAGGCGCCTACAATGAGCAGTTCTTC
>TRBD1|TRBV27|TRBJ2-3|.
CASSFTPRGRGRIDTQYF
TGTGCCAGCAGTTTTACTCCGCGTGGCAGGGGGCGTATAGATACGCAGTATTTT
>.|TRBV27|TRBJ2-3|.
CASSWGTRSGLGTDTQYF
TGTGCCAGCAGTTGGGGGACCCGAAGCGGCCTCGGCACAGATACGCAGTATTTT
>.|TRBV25-1|TRBJ1-3|once
CASSAQGSGNTIYF
TGTGCCAGCAGTGCACAGGGCTCTGGAAACACCATATATTTT
>.|TRBV10-1|TRBJ2-3|.
CASSEAGSDTQYF
TGCGCCAGCAGTGAAGCAGGTTCAGATACGCAGTATTTT